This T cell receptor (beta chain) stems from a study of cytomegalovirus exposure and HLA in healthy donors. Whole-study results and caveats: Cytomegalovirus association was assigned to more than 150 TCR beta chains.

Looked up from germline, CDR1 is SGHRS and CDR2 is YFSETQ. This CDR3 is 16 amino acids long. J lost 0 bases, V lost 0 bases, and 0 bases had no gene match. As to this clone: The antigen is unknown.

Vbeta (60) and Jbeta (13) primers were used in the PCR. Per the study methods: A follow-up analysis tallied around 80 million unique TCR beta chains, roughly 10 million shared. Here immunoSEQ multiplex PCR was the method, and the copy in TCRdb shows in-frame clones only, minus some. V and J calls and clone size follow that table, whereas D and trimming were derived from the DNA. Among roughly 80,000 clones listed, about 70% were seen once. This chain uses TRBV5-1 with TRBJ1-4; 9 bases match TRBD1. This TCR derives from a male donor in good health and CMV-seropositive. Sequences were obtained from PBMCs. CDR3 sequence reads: CASSLGTGATNEKLFF. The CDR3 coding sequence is TGCGCCAGCAGCTTGGGGACAGGGGCAACTAATGAAAAACTGTTTTTT.